The clone carrying this TCR beta chain appeared a few times. Its antigen is undetermined. These data come from a study of T-cell memory formation after mild COVID-19. The study's findings and limits: Pre-infection memory already had some responding clones, implying cross-reactive memory joined. For contracting clones, CD4+ ones sat mainly in CM and EM, CD8+ in EMRA. Second-wave clones peaking on day 37 lacked confirmed SARS-CoV-2 specificity.

5'RACE with constant-segment primers yielded barcoded, UMI-tagged TCR alpha and TCR beta cDNA libraries. TCRdb re-called the 5' RACE reads with MiXCR, one entry per CDR3 protein. The top ten clones hold roughly an eighth of a sample with around 440,000 distinct CDR3 sequences, around a sixth of them seen once. This clonotype originated in an adult woman who had mild COVID-19 (a few samples of this study predate the infection). Cell type and time point are not known. The sequencing input was PBMCs or a T cell subset sorted from them (not recorded which).

The CDR3 bases are TGTGCCAGCACCACACTAGCGGGGGGAGGCCCCTACAATGAGCAGTTCTTC. Amino acids: CASTTLAGGGPYNEQFF. The rearrangement joins TRBV28 to TRBJ2-1, with 12 bases fitting TRBD2. The CDR3 spans 17 residues. CDR1 and CDR2 (germline): MDHEN, SYDVKM. Trimming cost V 7 bases and J 2 bases; bases outside gene matches: 9. The full variable domain, completed using reference TRBV28 and TRBJ2-1, is DVKVTQSSRYLVKRTGEKVFLECVQDMDHENMFWYRQDPGLGLRLIYFSYDVKMKEKGDIPEGYSVSREKKERFSLILESASTNQTSMYLCASTTLAGGGPYNEQFFGPGTRLTVL.